This T cell receptor beta chain was recovered during a study of T cell responses to AZD1222 COVID-19 vaccine. Study-level points and caveats: Compared with day 0, the breadth and depth of the Spike-specific TCR repertoire rose significantly after two doses of AZD1222. White British donors predominated, females outnumbered males, and clonal diversity was possibly underestimated.

Concerning this clone itself: Its target is not known.

CDR1 is GTSNPN and CDR2 is SVGIG in the germline V gene (reference sequence). The CDR3 runs 14 residues. V was clipped by 4 bases and J by 6 bases; unmatched bases: 10. Sequencing used immunoSEQ multiplex PCR; TCRdb keeps in-frame clones, though not all of them. The sample includes more than 150,000 clones, 90% to 95% of them seen just once. The TCR comes from an adult who received the AZD1222 COVID-19 vaccine. This chain joins TRBV30 and TRBJ2-3; 7 bases line up with TRBD1. This specimen was peripheral blood, taken 28 days after the second AZD1222 dose. The CDR3 DNA reads TGTGCCTGGAAACAGGGGTGGAACGTGGATACGCAGTATTTT. This gives the protein CAWKQGWNVDTQYF.